The T cell receptor beta chain under discussion was sequenced for a study of Ad26.COV2.S vaccination and SARS-CoV-2 variants. Profiled with immunoSEQ multiplex PCR; TCRdb holds only in-frame clones, not every one. The sample carries roughly 450,000 clones, 80% to 95% recorded once. As to treatment: 15 to 20 received Ad26.COV2.S at low or high dose, single or two shots; about 5 received placebo; per-sample allocation not given. The investigators took samples on day 63 after the first vaccine or placebo injection. CDR1 is MDHEN and CDR2 is SYDVKM in the germline V gene. The CDR3 runs to 19 residues. Trimming pared 6 bases from V and 9 bases from J, leaving 33 bases between.

Sequenced material: peripheral blood, taken in a trial of Ad26.COV2.S vaccine versus placebo. This receptor was identified in a person between 18 and 59 years old who received the Ad26.COV2.S COVID-19 vaccine or a placebo. The chain recombines TRBV28 with TRBJ1-5, with D perhaps TRBD1 (6 bases). CDR3 sequence (DNA): TGTGCCAGCAGCAACGACCGGGACTTTATCCGTCGGGGGGGCGGGCCCCAGCATTTT. It encodes CASSNDRDFIRRGGGPQHF.